This passage covers 30 T cell receptor beta chains from one sample sequenced in a study of OX40 agonist ivuxolimab in advanced cancers. Sequencing used immunoSEQ multiplex PCR; TCRdb keeps in-frame clones, though not all of them. Seen here are 66,000 or so clones, about 90% observed once, and the top ten hold 2% to 2.5%. The source was CD4+ or CD8+ T cells sorted from blood, collected in a trial of the OX40 agonist ivuxolimab. The receptor source for this set is an adult with an advanced solid tumor such as melanoma, head and neck, liver or kidney cancer.

The chain joins TRBV15 to TRBJ2-3; TRBD1 might be the D (5 bases). The CDR3 consists of 14 residues. Germline V lookup: CDR1 LNHNV, CDR2 YYDKDF (reference sequence). The germline V and J ends were trimmed by 8 bases and 6 bases, with 18 bases remaining between them. The CDR3 sequence: CATARGDPVDTQYF. The CDR3 DNA reads as TGTGCCACCGCAAGGGGCGACCCCGTGGATACGCAGTATTTT. The full variable domain, in which reference TRBV15 and TRBJ2-3 provide the parts outside the CDR3, is DAMVIQNPRYQVTQFGKPVTLSCSQTLNHNVMYWYQQKSSQAPKLLFHYYDKDFNNEADTPDNFQSRRPNTSFCFLDIRSPGLGDTAMYLCATARGDPVDTQYFGPGTRLTVL.

The J gene is TRBJ1-3, the V gene TRBV2, with no clear D. The CDR3 is 15 amino acids. Germline CDR1 and CDR2: SNHLY and FYNNEI. V dropped 1 base and J dropped 0 bases, with 7 bases sitting between them. The chain's CDR3 is CASSEDVNSGNTIYF. Here the CDR3 DNA reads TGTGCCAGCAGTGAAGACGTTAACTCTGGAAACACCATATATTTT.

The V call is TRBV9, the J call TRBJ2-3; unclear D gene. The V end was cut by 1 base, the J end by 3 bases, with 12 bases between. CDR3 length: 15 amino acids. Germline values: CDR1 SGDLS, CDR2 YYNGEE. Here the CDR3 DNA reads TGTGCCAGCAGCGTACCCTGGGCCGGAACAGATACGCAGTATTTT. Protein: CASSVPWAGTDTQYF.

The V and J genes are TRBV28 and TRBJ2-1; no definite D call. Germline assignment: CDR1 MDHEN and CDR2 SYDVKM. This CDR3 spans 13 amino acids. The V end lost 6 bases, the J end lost 10 bases, and 16 bases lay between the germline ends. The CDR3 bases are TGTGCCAGCAGCCCGCTCTACGCGACGGAGCAGTTCTTC. It specifies CASSPLYATEQFF.

This clone appeared once. The V and J genes are TRBV11-2 and TRBJ2-2, with TRBD2 matching 13 bases. The CDR3 is 16 amino acids. The J segment lost 6 bases and the V segment lost 7 bases, leaving 8 bases of the junction unmatched. In germline, CDR1 is SGHAT, CDR2 FQNNGV. For the CDR3, the DNA is TGTGCCAGCAACGTCGGGACTAGCGGGGCCTCCGGGGAGCTGTTTTTT. It is translated as CASNVGTSGASGELFF.

The CDR3 region is CASSYKAGTGEQYF. In DNA, the CDR3 is TGTGCCAGCAGTTACAAGGCAGGGACCGGCGAGCAGTACTTC. The gene calls are TRBV6-6 and TRBJ2-7; D may match TRBD1 or TRBD2 (5 bases each). The V end lost 2 bases, the J end lost 6 bases, and 14 bases lay between the germline ends. Per the germline V gene, CDR1 is MNHNY and CDR2 is SVGAGI (reference sequence). CDR3 length equals 14 residues.

CDR3 sequence reads: CASRSGQGAGQPQHF. CDR3 nucleotides: TGTGCCAGCAGATCCGGACAGGGGGCCGGTCAGCCCCAGCATTTT. The rearrangement links TRBV6-6 to TRBJ1-5; 11 positions match TRBD1. V shed 6 bases and J 6 bases; nucleotides not matched to a gene: 7. This CDR3 is built from 15 residues. Germline CDR1 and CDR2: MNHNY and SVGAGI (reference sequence).

The V and J genes are TRBV5-5 and TRBJ2-7; D is possibly TRBD2 (7 bases). Germline V gene sequence: CDR1 SGHKS, CDR2 YYEKEE (reference sequence). The ends were cut back, 4 bases at V and 1 base at J, with 15 bases in the middle. The CDR3 length is 15 residues. The CDR3: CASSPSGGASYEQYF. The CDR3 DNA reads TGTGCCAGCAGCCCGTCGGGGGGCGCGTCCTACGAGCAGTACTTC.

The gene calls are TRBV6-6 and TRBJ1-1; no definite D call. Germline CDR1 and CDR2: MNHNY and SVGAGI (reference sequence). CDR3 length equals 14 residues. Trimming left V 6 bases short and J 1 base short, with 12 bases between. CDR3 residues: CASSYQEENTEAFF. Here the CDR3 DNA reads TGTGCCAGCAGCTACCAAGAGGAGAACACTGAAGCTTTCTTT.

This rearrangement joins TRBV19 to TRBJ2-2, with 9 bases that match TRBD2. The CDR3 length is 15 residues. Per the germline V gene, CDR1 is LNHDA and CDR2 is SQIVND (reference sequence). Trimming at V came to 5 bases and at J to 6 bases, leaving 7 bases not matched to a gene. DNA for the CDR3: TGTGCCAGTAGTCAGCCAGCGGGAGGTCCCGGGGAGCTGTTTTTT. Its protein is CASSQPAGGPGELFF.

The chain is built from TRBV25-1 and TRBJ1-1; D is unclear. This CDR3 is built from 14 residues. Germline-derived CDR1 and CDR2 are MGHDK and SYGVNS. V was trimmed by 0 bases and J by 1 base, leaving 6 bases between them. CDR3 sequence (DNA): TGTGCCAGCAGTGAATATAAAGGGAACACTGAAGCTTTCTTT. Translation: CASSEYKGNTEAFF.

The CDR3 reads CASISGPHGYTF. DNA of the CDR3: TGTGCCAGCATTTCGGGACCTCATGGCTACACCTTC. This chain uses TRBV6-1 with TRBJ1-2; tentative D call: TRBD1 (5 bases). The CDR3 runs to 12 residues. With 7 bases removed from V and 6 bases from J, the gap between germline ends came to 12 bases. Germline values: CDR1 MNHNS, CDR2 SASEGT.

The chain employs TRBV29-1 and TRBJ2-3; D not resolved. CDR1 and CDR2 from the germline V gene are SQVTM and ANQGSEA. The CDR3 sequence is 14 residues long. V was pared by 6 bases and J by 5 bases, with 18 bases between. CDR3: CSVLGRLGVDTQYF. For the CDR3, the DNA is TGCAGCGTGTTAGGCAGGCTAGGCGTAGATACGCAGTATTTT.

The V and J genes are TRBV28 and TRBJ2-1; a weak D match, TRBD1 (6 bases). The CDR3 has 17 amino acids. Trimming cost V 5 bases and J 7 bases, with 24 bases left between them. Germline loops: CDR1 MDHEN, CDR2 SYDVKM. In DNA form, the CDR3 reads TGTGCCAGCAGTGGGTCGACCCAAGGTGGGACACGGAATGAGCAGTTCTTC. Its protein is CASSGSTQGGTRNEQFF.

This clone was observed a handful of times. The rearrangement joins TRBV19 to TRBJ1-5, with D unclear. Per germline, CDR1 LNHDA and CDR2 SQIVND (reference sequence). V lost 8 bases and J lost 7, with 6 bases in between. The CDR3 extends over 10 amino acids. The CDR3 region is CASERQPQHF. As DNA, the CDR3 is TGTGCCAGTGAACGCCAGCCCCAGCATTTT.

The rearrangement joins TRBV7-2 to TRBJ2-7, with TRBD2 identical over 7 bases. CDR1 and CDR2 from the germline V gene are SGHTA and FQGNSA. Losses at the gene ends were 0 bases for V and 3 bases for J; bases not matched to a gene: 2. The CDR3 has 14 amino acids. CDR3 coding DNA: TGTGCCAGCAGCTTAGCGCGGGACTACTACGAGCAGTACTTC. It codes for CASSLARDYYEQYF.

The V and J genes are TRBV5-1 and TRBJ2-6; no firm D call. This CDR3 has 15 amino acids. V lost 1 base and J lost 2, with 7 bases in between. CDR1 is SGHRS, CDR2 YFSETQ, per germline. CDR3 nucleotides: TGCGCCAGCAGCTTGTTAGGGCCTGGGGCCAACGTCCTGACTTTC. Translated: CASSLLGPGANVLTF.

The chain has TRBV11-2 and TRBJ2-7; 9 bases are a match to TRBD1. CDR3 length equals 14 residues. Germline CDR1 is SGHAT and CDR2 is FQNNGV. Trimming cost V 5 bases and J 2 bases; bases outside gene matches: 4. CDR3 in DNA: TGTGCCAGCAGCACCGGACAGGGGACCTACGAGCAGTACTTC. This codes for CASSTGQGTYEQYF.

This chain joins TRBV7-2 and TRBJ2-1; the D gene is possibly TRBD2 (5 bases). V dropped 2 bases and J dropped 0 bases, with 8 bases sitting between them. CDR3 length: 15 amino acids. Germline V gene sequence: CDR1 SGHTA, CDR2 FQGNSA. The CDR3 DNA reads TGTGCCAGCAGCTTATCAGAGGGCTCCTACAATGAGCAGTTCTTC. As protein: CASSLSEGSYNEQFF.

The rearrangement links TRBV5-1 to TRBJ2-1, with 7 positions matching TRBD1. This CDR3 has 15 residues. CDR1 and CDR2 from the germline V gene are SGHRS and YFSETQ. V lost 4 bases to trimming and J lost 4 bases; unmatched junction nucleotides: 8. This CDR3 reads CASSESGQNYNEQFF. In DNA, the CDR3 is TGCGCCAGCAGCGAGTCGGGACAGAATTACAATGAGCAGTTCTTC.

In DNA form, the CDR3 reads TGCGCCAGCAGCGTTTACGGGACTAGCGGGTACTTAGTCAGCGAGACCCAGTACTTC. Residues: CASSVYGTSGYLVSETQYF. V is TRBV5-1 and J is TRBJ2-5, with TRBD2 matching 12 bases. The V and J ends lost 4 bases and 5 bases, in that order; junction bases with no gene match: 18. Looked up from germline, CDR1 is SGHRS and CDR2 is YFSETQ. CDR3 size: 19 residues.

The chain has TRBV5-4 and TRBJ1-1; D not resolved. The germline V gene has CDR1 SGHNT and CDR2 YYREEE (reference sequence). Trimming pared 4 bases from V and 2 bases from J, leaving 12 bases between. The CDR3 sequence is 14 residues long. Written as DNA, the CDR3 is TGTGCCAGCAGCACCCCCGGCCGTAACACTGAAGCTTTCTTT. Translated: CASSTPGRNTEAFF.

The chain recombines TRBV18 with TRBJ1-3, with 9 nucleotides matching TRBD1. CDR3 length: 18 residues. The V and J ends lost 6 bases and 4 bases, in that order; junction bases with no gene match: 16. The germline gives CDR1 KGHSH, CDR2 LQKENI. CDR3: CASSLDRGDSTSGNTIYF. The CDR3 DNA reads as TGTGCCAGCTCCCTGGACAGGGGCGACTCTACGTCCGGAAACACCATATATTTT.

On this clone itself: An end of the junction differs from the germline gene, which may be a read error. This rearrangement joins TRBV10-3 to TRBJ2-2; TRBD2 matches at 8 bases. Germline assignment: CDR1 ENHRY and CDR2 SYGVKD. This CDR3 is 14 amino acids long. The CDR3 sequence: CAINEREFAGELFF. CDR3 nucleotides: TGTGCCATCAATGAGCGGGAGTTCGCCGGGGAGCTGTTTTTT.

The chain has TRBV5-6 and TRBJ2-7; unclear D gene. V was shortened by 1 base and J by 1 base, with 6 bases between the two germline ends. The CDR3 covers 13 residues. Looked up from germline, CDR1 is SGHDT and CDR2 is YYEEEE. DNA for the CDR3: TGTGCCAGCAGCTTGCCAGCGTCCTACGAGCAGTACTTC. Translating it yields CASSLPASYEQYF.

The chain uses TRBV30 and TRBJ1-5; 7 bases fit TRBD1. CDR1 is GTSNPN and CDR2 is SVGIG in the germline V gene (reference sequence). The CDR3 sequence is 12 residues long. J gave up 6 bases and V 5 bases, and 4 bases lay outside the gene matches. The CDR3 loop is CAWDRAGQPQHF. DNA for the CDR3: TGTGCCTGGGACAGGGCAGGTCAGCCCCAGCATTTT.

This clone was seen ten or more times. The chain has TRBV19 and TRBJ1-1, with D perhaps matching TRBD1 (5 bases). V shed 0 bases and J shed 4 bases, with 12 bases lying between them. CDR1 is LNHDA, CDR2 SQIVND, per germline (reference sequence). The CDR3 totals 15 residues. The CDR3 DNA reads as TGTGCCAGTAGTATAGAGGCAGGGAGGACCACTGAAGCTTTCTTT. Amino acid sequence: CASSIEAGRTTEAFF.

The V call is TRBV10-3, the J call TRBJ2-2; D not resolved. The CDR3 is 15 residues long. Trimming stripped 3 bases from V and 1 base from J, with 9 bases between. CDR1 is ENHRY, CDR2 SYGVKD, per germline. CDR3 DNA: TGTGCCATCAGTGATGAGACGGGGAACACCGGGGAGCTGTTTTTT. Its translation is CAISDETGNTGELFF.

V and J are TRBV5-1 and TRBJ1-5; D gene ambiguous. Germline loops: CDR1 SGHRS, CDR2 YFSETQ. The V and J ends lost 3 bases and 6 bases respectively, with 10 bases between them. The CDR3 length is 13 residues. The chain's CDR3 is CASSSKVGQPQHF. The CDR3 DNA is TGCGCCAGCAGCTCCAAAGTCGGTCAGCCCCAGCATTTT. The entire variable domain, with the rest obtained from reference TRBV5-1 and TRBJ1-5, is as follows: KAGVTQTPRYLIKTRGQQVTLSCSPISGHRSVSWYQQTPGQGLQFLFEYFSETQRNKGNFPGRFSGRQFSNSRSEMNVSTLELGDSALYLCASSSKVGQPQHFGDGTRLSIL.

The J gene is TRBJ2-3, the V gene TRBV19; 10 bases are shared with TRBD2. Germline assignment: CDR1 LNHDA and CDR2 SQIVND (reference sequence). This CDR3 is built from 15 residues. J was trimmed by 4 bases and V by 2 bases; bases with no gene match: 3. The CDR3 nucleotides are TGTGCCAGTAGTATACTAGCGGGAGTTGCAGATACGCAGTATTTT. Protein sequence: CASSILAGVADTQYF.